The 21 T cell receptor beta chains presented below share a single source sample, sequenced in a study of blood T cell repertoires in COVID-19. Only in-frame clones appear in the TCRdb table, and some are missing; sequencing was by immunoSEQ multiplex PCR. In the table there are fewer than 85,000 clones, roughly 80% of which are singletons. Sequenced material: peripheral blood. Source of these receptors: an older woman with acute or convalescent COVID-19.

By frequency in the sample, this clone is medium-sized. V gene TRBV19 combines with J gene TRBJ2-2; D ambiguous. The CDR3 is 11 amino acids. Germline V lookup: CDR1 LNHDA, CDR2 SQIVND (reference sequence). V was trimmed by 5 bases and J by 8 bases, leaving 6 bases between them. Written as DNA, the CDR3 is TGTGCCAGTAGTGGAGTTGGGGAGCTGTTTTTT. It specifies CASSGVGELFF.

Of note for this clone: It may be a read error: a sequence one base away is much more abundant. The chain couples TRBV4-2 to TRBJ1-1; D is unresolved. V lost 1 base and J 0 bases, leaving 3 bases between the germline ends. Germline V CDR1 and CDR2: LGHNA, YNFKEQ. The CDR3 length is 13 residues. CDR3 nucleotides: TGTGCCAGCAGCCAAGCAGTGAACACTGAAGCTTTCTTT. Amino acid sequence: CASSQAVNTEAFF.

This chain joins TRBV5-1 and TRBJ1-5, with D uncertain. Germline V lookup: CDR1 SGHRS, CDR2 YFSETQ. The CDR3 totals 13 residues. Trimming shortened V by 3 bases and J by 7 bases, and 11 bases separated the two germline ends. CDR3 sequence: CASSSLSGQPQHF. The CDR3 DNA follows: TGCGCCAGCAGCTCTCTCTCAGGCCAGCCCCAGCATTTT. The entire variable domain, with the rest obtained from reference TRBV5-1 and TRBJ1-5, is as follows: KAGVTQTPRYLIKTRGQQVTLSCSPISGHRSVSWYQQTPGQGLQFLFEYFSETQRNKGNFPGRFSGRQFSNSRSEMNVSTLELGDSALYLCASSSLSGQPQHFGDGTRLSIL.

J is TRBJ1-1 and V is TRBV3-1 (or the pseudogene TRBV3-2); no definite D call. CDR1 is LGHDT and CDR2 is YNNKEL in the germline V gene (reference sequence). Trimming cost V 5 bases and J 1 base, with 11 bases left between them. This CDR3 spans 14 amino acids. The CDR3 nucleotides read TGTGCCAGCAGCTGGGAGGGTCGGAACACTGAAGCTTTCTTT. Its translation is CASSWEGRNTEAFF.

This clone showed up just once. V is TRBV7-2 and J is TRBJ2-1, with 7 nucleotides matching TRBD2. Per germline, CDR1 SGHTA and CDR2 FQGNSA. V shed 0 bases and J 6 bases; nucleotides not matched to a gene: 2. This CDR3 is 14 amino acids long. This CDR3 reads CASSLASGSNEQFF. For the CDR3, the DNA is TGTGCCAGCAGCTTAGCTAGCGGGTCCAATGAGCAGTTCTTC.

The CDR3 here is CASSPGTGVNYEQYF. CDR3 in DNA: TGTGCCAGCAGCCCCGGGACAGGGGTCAACTACGAGCAGTACTTC. The rearrangement uses TRBV12-1 and TRBJ2-7; no DNA check was done on the table's D call, TRBD1. TRBV12-1 is listed as a pseudogene. CDR3 size: 15 residues.

The gene calls are TRBV5-5 and TRBJ2-2; 7 bases are a match to TRBD2. Per the germline V gene, CDR1 is SGHKS and CDR2 is YYEKEE (reference sequence). Trimming cost V 2 bases and J 6 bases; bases outside gene matches: 1. This CDR3 contains 13 residues. The CDR3 DNA is TGTGCCAGCAGCTTCACTAGCGCCGGGGAGCTGTTTTTT. Translated, it gives CASSFTSAGELFF.

This chain joins TRBV18 and TRBJ1-5; no firm D call. The CDR3 consists of 17 residues. CDR1 KGHSH and CDR2 LQKENI come from the germline V gene. V lost 0 bases and J lost 2, with 14 bases in between. CDR3 DNA: TGTGCCAGCTCACCACCGTCCAGCAGGTTAGGCAATCAGCCCCAGCATTTT. This translates into CASSPPSSRLGNQPQHF.

The genes are TRBV5-4 and TRBJ2-1, with 9 bases identical to TRBD1. Trimming at V came to 0 bases and at J to 4 bases, leaving 2 bases not matched to a gene. Germline V gene data show CDR1 as SGHNT and CDR2 as YYREEE (reference sequence). The CDR3 extends over 15 amino acids. The DNA for the CDR3 is TGTGCCAGCAGCTTGGAACAGGGGGCGTACAATGAGCAGTTCTTC. Translation: CASSLEQGAYNEQFF.

The rearrangement links TRBV7-2 to TRBJ2-7, with 9 bases identical to TRBD1. The CDR3 totals 16 residues. V shed 5 bases and J 2 bases; nucleotides not matched to a gene: 10. Germline V gene lookup returns CDR1 SGHTA and CDR2 FQGNSA. DNA for the CDR3: TGTGCCAGCAGCCGCCTGCTGGGACAGGGTACCTACGAGCAGTACTTC. Its translation: CASSRLLGQGTYEQYF.

V gene TRBV18 combines with J gene TRBJ1-1, with D maybe TRBD1 (5 bases). The V and J ends lost 0 bases and 1 base respectively, with 12 bases between them. The CDR3 runs to 16 residues. Germline CDR1 KGHSH, CDR2 LQKENI. This CDR3 reads CASSPPSAGQNTEAFF. Written as DNA, the CDR3 is TGTGCCAGCTCACCACCAAGCGCAGGGCAGAACACTGAAGCTTTCTTT.

The chain couples TRBV24-1 to TRBJ1-4, with TRBD1 matching 8 bases. V was clipped by 8 bases and J by 7 bases; unmatched bases: 11. Germline values: CDR1 KGHDR, CDR2 SFDVKD. This CDR3 contains 15 residues. DNA for the CDR3: TGTGCCACCACAGGGGGCACAGCACGGGCTGAAAAACTGTTTTTT. Translating gives CATTGGTARAEKLFF.

The rearrangement joins TRBV19 to TRBJ1-2, with 9 bases fitting TRBD1. The germline gives CDR1 LNHDA, CDR2 SQIVND (reference sequence). V lost 9 bases to trimming and J lost 4 bases; unmatched junction nucleotides: 6. The CDR3 runs 13 residues. The CDR3 nucleotides are TGTGCCAGCACGACAGGGGGAGGCTATGGCTACACCTTC. This translates into CASTTGGGYGYTF.

The V call is TRBV7-2, the J call TRBJ1-4; possibly TRBD1 for D (6 bases). Trimming removed 5 bases at V and 3 bases at J, with 13 bases between. From germline, CDR1 is SGHTA and CDR2 FQGNSA. This CDR3 has 15 amino acids. CDR3 in amino acids: CASSARPGANEKLFF. The CDR3 nucleotides are TGTGCCAGCAGCGCACGGCCAGGGGCTAATGAAAAACTGTTTTTT.

For the CDR3, the DNA is TGTGCCAGTAGTATGGCGGACTCCGGGTATGGCTACACCTTC. Amino acids: CASSMADSGYGYTF. The chain is built from TRBV19 and TRBJ1-2, with unresolved D. V was clipped by 3 bases and J by 5 bases, with 13 bases between them. This CDR3 has 14 amino acids. Germline CDR1 is LNHDA and CDR2 is SQIVND (reference sequence).

The chain couples TRBV6-4 to TRBJ2-1, with 7 bases that match TRBD1. This CDR3 has 13 residues. The V segment lost 5 bases and the J segment 7 bases; nucleotides outside the gene matches: 5. Looked up from germline, CDR1 is MRHNA and CDR2 is SNTAGT. The DNA of the CDR3 is TGTGCCAGCAGTCCCGGGACAGAGAATGAGCAGTTCTTC. Its translation: CASSPGTENEQFF.

As concerns this clone: The junction shows a germline mismatch at one end, possibly a read error. The V gene is TRBV18, the J gene TRBJ1-5; 8 bases align to TRBD1. Germline lookup yields CDR1 KGHSH and CDR2 LQKENI. This CDR3 is 12 amino acids long. The CDR3 loop reads CASSETGETIDF. The CDR3 DNA follows: TGTGCCAGCTCAGAGACAGGGGAAACAATAGATTTT.

J is TRBJ2-7 and V is TRBV2, with TRBD2 matching over 16 bases. Germline trimming cut 4 bases from V and 2 bases from J; bases unmatched to any gene: 20. The length of the CDR3 is 22 residues. Germline CDR1 is SNHLY and CDR2 is FYNNEI. The CDR3 loop reads CASSARRAPRAGTSGGAYEQYF. CDR3 sequence (DNA): TGTGCCAGCAGTGCCCGGAGGGCCCCTAGGGCGGGGACTAGCGGGGGGGCCTACGAGCAGTACTTC.

V gene TRBV19 combines with J gene TRBJ1-3; D gene uncertain. V shed 3 bases and J shed 4 bases, with 4 bases lying between them. The CDR3 covers 12 residues. Germline V lookup: CDR1 LNHDA, CDR2 SQIVND (reference sequence). CDR3 bases: TGTGCCAGTAGTATTCGGGGAAACACCATATATTTT. Its translation is CASSIRGNTIYF.

The rearrangement uses TRBV6-2 or TRBV6-3 and TRBJ1-1; D call uncertain. CDR3 size: 15 residues. The V end was cut by 0 bases, the J end by 0 bases, with 8 bases between. Germline lookup yields CDR1 MNHEY and CDR2 SVGEGT. CDR3 in amino acids: CASSYSPQLNTEAFF. The CDR3 DNA follows: TGTGCCAGCAGTTACTCCCCACAGTTGAACACTGAAGCTTTCTTT.

This chain links TRBV9 with TRBJ1-6; D is perhaps TRBD1 (5 bases). V was shortened by 0 bases and J by 2 bases, with 6 bases between the two germline ends. The CDR3 runs to 15 residues. Germline V gene sequence: CDR1 SGDLS, CDR2 YYNGEE. DNA for the CDR3: TGTGCCAGCAGCGTAGCGGGGGCCTATAATTCACCCCTCCACTTT. The encoded protein is CASSVAGAYNSPLHF.